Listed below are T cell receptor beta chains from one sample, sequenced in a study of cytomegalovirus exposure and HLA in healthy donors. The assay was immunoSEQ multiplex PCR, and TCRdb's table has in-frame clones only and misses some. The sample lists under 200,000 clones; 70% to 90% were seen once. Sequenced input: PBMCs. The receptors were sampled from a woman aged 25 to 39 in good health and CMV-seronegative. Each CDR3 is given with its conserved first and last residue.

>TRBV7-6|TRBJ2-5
CASSYSGRAEETQYF
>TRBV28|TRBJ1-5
CASSKPDRVSNQPQHF
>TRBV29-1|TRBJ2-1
CSAPMLGAYNEQFF
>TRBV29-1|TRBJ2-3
CSIPLAEATSTDTQYF
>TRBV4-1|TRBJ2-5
CASSQDITRSETQYF
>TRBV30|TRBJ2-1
CAWSVLRSGRASYNEQFF
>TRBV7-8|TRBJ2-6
CASSSGPFSGANVLTF
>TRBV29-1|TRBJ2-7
CSVGGLGTGTPNQYF
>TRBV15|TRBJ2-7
CATSSSYEQYF
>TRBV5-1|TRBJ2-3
CASSLQPSTDTQYF